The present entry profiles one TCR beta chain with its context. The table came from immunoSEQ multiplex PCR; TCRdb's copy has only in-frame clones and leaves some out. The table records roughly 150,000 clones, more than 75% of them present only once. These data belong to a study of blood T cell repertoires in COVID-19. The receptor's source is a man aged 45-65 years who had recovered from COVID-19. Sequenced material: peripheral blood.

This CDR3 reads CASSAQVYYGYTF. The CDR3 DNA reads as TGTGCCAGCAGCGCCCAGGTTTACTATGGCTACACCTTC. The rearrangement links TRBV7-2 to TRBJ1-2, with D hard to call. This CDR3 comprises 13 residues. Trimming took off 5 bases at V and 3 bases at J, with 10 bases between the two ends. Germline V gene lookup returns CDR1 SGHTA and CDR2 FQGNSA.